Listed below are T cell receptor beta chains from one sample, sequenced in a study of T cell repertoires in cytomegalovirus infection. TCRdb analysed the reads with MiXCR anew, one entry per CDR3 protein. In the table there are about 700,000 distinct CDR3 sequences, around 32% of which are singletons. Their target antigens are unknown. The sequenced sample was cultured PBMCs, obtained from culture after CMV antigen stimulation. These receptors were taken from a human donor in good health (CMV status not recorded). Some clones in this sample may be carry-over from other donors' samples. CDR3s include the opening cysteine and the closing phenylalanine or tryptophan. D genes are given only for firm matches. Rows give clone size only sometimes, using once, few, many, or a class for an expanded clone.

d_gene: -
len: 15
abundance: many
j_gene: TRBJ2-3
v_gene: TRBV7-2
CDR3nt: TGTGCCAGCAGCTTACGTCAACTCCCCACAGATACGCAGTATTTT
CDR3aa: CASSLRQLPTDTQYF

d_gene: -
len: 12
abundance: few
j_gene: TRBJ1-1
v_gene: TRBV10-3
CDR3nt: TGTGCCATTTCAGGGAGGGGCACTGAAGCTTTCTTT
CDR3aa: CAISGRGTEAFF

d_gene: TRBD1
len: 15
abundance: few
j_gene: TRBJ2-7
v_gene: TRBV7-2
CDR3nt: TGTGCCAGCAGCTCCGACAGGGCGAGGACCTACGAGCAGTACTTC
CDR3aa: CASSSDRARTYEQYF

d_gene: TRBD2
len: 17
abundance: few
j_gene: TRBJ2-2
v_gene: TRBV7-8
CDR3nt: TGTGCCAGCAGCACTAGACTAGCGGGGTTAAACACCGGGGAGCTGTTTTTT
CDR3aa: CASSTRLAGLNTGELFF

d_gene: TRBD1
len: 15
abundance: once
j_gene: TRBJ1-5
v_gene: TRBV6-1
CDR3nt: TGTGCCCGACGGGACAGGGGATTGTTTACCCAGCCCCAGCATTTT
CDR3aa: CARRDRGLFTQPQHF

d_gene: -
len: 14
abundance: -
j_gene: TRBJ2-1
v_gene: TRBV20-1
CDR3nt: TGCAGTGCTCCCGACCCAAGCTCCTACAATGAGCAGTTCTTC
CDR3aa: CSAPDPSSYNEQFF

d_gene: TRBD1
len: 15
abundance: -
j_gene: TRBJ1-1
v_gene: TRBV27
CDR3nt: TGTGCCAGCAGTTCTATAGGGGAATTGGGACAGAGAGCTTTCTTT
CDR3aa: CASSSIGELGQRAFF

d_gene: TRBD1
len: 13
abundance: -
j_gene: TRBJ1-5
v_gene: TRBV2
CDR3nt: TGTGCCAGCGGGACAGGGGTCGATCAGCCCCAGCATTTT
CDR3aa: CASGTGVDQPQHF

d_gene: TRBD1
len: 11
abundance: -
j_gene: TRBJ1-1
v_gene: TRBV7-2
CDR3nt: TGTGCCAGCAGCCCCGGGACAGGGGCTTTCTTT
CDR3aa: CASSPGTGAFF

d_gene: -
len: 17
abundance: many
j_gene: TRBJ1-3
v_gene: TRBV7-2
CDR3nt: TGTGCCAGCAGCTTAGCGCGTGGCAGGACCTCTGGAAACACCATATATTTT
CDR3aa: CASSLARGRTSGNTIYF

d_gene: -
len: 13
abundance: -
j_gene: TRBJ2-1
v_gene: TRBV6-2/TRBV6-3
CDR3nt: TGTGCCAGCAGTCCCCTAAAGTCCCATGAGCAGTTCTTC
CDR3aa: CASSPLKSHEQFF

d_gene: TRBD2
len: 15
abundance: many
j_gene: TRBJ2-5
v_gene: TRBV7-8
CDR3nt: TGTGCCAGCAGCTTAGAATTTAGCGGGGGAGAGACCCAGTACTTC
CDR3aa: CASSLEFSGGETQYF